Sequencing of this TCR beta chain was carried out in a study of CD8+ T cells in alopecia areata. On this clone: Antigen: not known.

The length of the CDR3 is 16 residues. The V gene's germline CDR1 is SGHRS and CDR2 YFSETQ. V was pared by 0 bases and J by 4 bases, with 7 bases of the junction left unmatched. Reverse transcription of extracted RNA yielded cDNA, which provided the sequencing template. Generated by immunoSEQ multiplex PCR, the TCRdb table keeps only in-frame clones and is missing some. The sample shows 150,000 or so clones, roughly 44% of them seen only once. Using a FACSAria, the CD4+ and CD8+ T cells were sorted from the PBMCs. The study, taken as a whole, reports: Higher clonality than in normal scalp was seen in lesional scalp, especially alopecia totalis/universalis.

The clonotype comes from a human donor with alopecia areata. Source material: CD4+ T cells sorted from blood. V gene TRBV5-1 combines with J gene TRBJ2-1, with 7 bases lining up with TRBD2. The CDR3 sequence: CASSLGSSGTYNEQFF. In DNA, the CDR3 is TGCGCCAGCAGCTTGGGATCTAGCGGAACTTACAATGAGCAGTTCTTC.